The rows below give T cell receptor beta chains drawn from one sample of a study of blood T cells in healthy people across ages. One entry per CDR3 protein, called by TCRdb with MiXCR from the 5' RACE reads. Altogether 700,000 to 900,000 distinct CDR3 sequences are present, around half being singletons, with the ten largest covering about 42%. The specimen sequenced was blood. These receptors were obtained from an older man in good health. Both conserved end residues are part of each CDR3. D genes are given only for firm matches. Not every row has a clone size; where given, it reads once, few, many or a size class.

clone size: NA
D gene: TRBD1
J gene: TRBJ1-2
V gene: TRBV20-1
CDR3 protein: CSTAQGFESYGYTF
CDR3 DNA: TGCAGTACCGCACAGGGGTTTGAAAGCTATGGCTACACCTTC

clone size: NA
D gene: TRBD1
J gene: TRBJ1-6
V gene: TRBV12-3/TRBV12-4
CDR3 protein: CASSLTSGGGNSPLHF
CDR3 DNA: TGTGCCAGCAGTTTAACCTCAGGGGGCGGTAATTCACCCCTCCACTTT

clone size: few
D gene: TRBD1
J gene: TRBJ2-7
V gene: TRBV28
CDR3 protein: CASSYPWTGVQYEQYF
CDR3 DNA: TGTGCCAGCAGCTACCCTTGGACAGGGGTCCAGTACGAGCAGTACTTC

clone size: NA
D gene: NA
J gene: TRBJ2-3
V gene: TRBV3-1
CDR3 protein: CASSQDPRGYAYF
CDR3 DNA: TGTGCCAGCAGCCAAGACCCCCGGGGATACGCGTATTTT

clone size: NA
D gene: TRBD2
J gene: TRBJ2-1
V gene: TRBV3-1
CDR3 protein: CASSQGSGTSGSYNEQFF
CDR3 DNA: TGTGCCAGCAGCCAGGGATCCGGGACTAGCGGTTCCTACAATGAGCAGTTCTTC

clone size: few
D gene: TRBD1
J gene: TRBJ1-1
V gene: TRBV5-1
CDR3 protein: CASSLTGGQTEAFF
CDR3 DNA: TGCGCCAGCAGCTTAACAGGGGGCCAGACTGAAGCTTTCTTT

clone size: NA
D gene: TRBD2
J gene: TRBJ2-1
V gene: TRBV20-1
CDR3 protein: CSARDPGLAGPDQFF
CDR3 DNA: TGCAGTGCTAGAGATCCGGGACTAGCGGGCCCCGACCAGTTCTTC

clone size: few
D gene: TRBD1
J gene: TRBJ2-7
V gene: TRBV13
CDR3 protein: CASSPSTGLYEQYF
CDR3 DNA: TGTGCCAGCAGCCCTTCGACAGGGTTGTACGAGCAGTACTTC

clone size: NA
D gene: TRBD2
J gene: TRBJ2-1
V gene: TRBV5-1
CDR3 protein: CASSLPSLAGGPSNEQFF
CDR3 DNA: TGCGCCAGCAGCTTGCCGTCCCTAGCGGGAGGGCCAAGCAATGAGCAGTTCTTC

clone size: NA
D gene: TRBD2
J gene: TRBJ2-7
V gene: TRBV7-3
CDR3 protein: CASSLRTSVFGSYNEQYF
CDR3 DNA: TGTGCCAGCAGCTTAAGGACTAGCGTCTTCGGCTCCTACAATGAGCAGTACTTC

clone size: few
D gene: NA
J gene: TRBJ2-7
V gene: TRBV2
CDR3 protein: CASSEWRQKIYEQYF
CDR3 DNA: TGTGCCAGCAGTGAATGGCGGCAGAAAATATACGAGCAGTACTTC

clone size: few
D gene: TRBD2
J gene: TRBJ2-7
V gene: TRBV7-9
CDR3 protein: CASSLAGLAGAEQYF
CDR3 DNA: TGTGCCAGCAGCTTAGCGGGACTAGCGGGAGCCGAGCAGTACTTC

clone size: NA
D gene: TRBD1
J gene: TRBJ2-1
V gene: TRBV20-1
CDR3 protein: CSAPRTMVLDRVYNEQFF
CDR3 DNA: TGCAGCGCACCTAGGACTATGGTTTTGGACAGGGTTTACAATGAGCAGTTCTTC

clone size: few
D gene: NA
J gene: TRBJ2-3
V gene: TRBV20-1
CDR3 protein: CSARDRLEGPYRYAYF
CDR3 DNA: TGCAGTGCTAGAGATCGGCTAGAGGGGCCTTACAGATACGCGTATTTT

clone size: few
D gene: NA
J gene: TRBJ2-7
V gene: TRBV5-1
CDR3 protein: CASSLVPESYEQYF
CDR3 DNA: TGCGCCAGCAGCTTGGTCCCGGAGAGCTACGAGCAGTACTTC

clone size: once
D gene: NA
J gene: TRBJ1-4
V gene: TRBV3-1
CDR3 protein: CASSQGPGAGEKLFF
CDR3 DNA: TGTGCCAGCAGCCAAGGTCCAGGGGCCGGAGAAAAACTGTTTTTT

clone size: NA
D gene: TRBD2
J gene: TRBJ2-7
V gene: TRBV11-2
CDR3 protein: CASSRPFGSGNYEQYF
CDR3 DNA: TGTGCCAGCAGCCGACCTTTCGGTAGCGGGAACTACGAGCAGTACTTC

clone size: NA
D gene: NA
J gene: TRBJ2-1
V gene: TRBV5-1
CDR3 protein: CASGYRVRAVVSQFF
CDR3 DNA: TGCGCCAGCGGCTACCGGGTCAGGGCCGTGGTATCGCAGTTCTTC

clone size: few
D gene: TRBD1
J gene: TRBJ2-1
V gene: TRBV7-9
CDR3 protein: CASSLGQGTDNEQFF
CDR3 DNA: TGTGCCAGCAGCTTGGGACAGGGGACCGACAATGAGCAGTTCTTC

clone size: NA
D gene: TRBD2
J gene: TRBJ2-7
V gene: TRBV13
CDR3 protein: CASSFGLAGAGGEQYF
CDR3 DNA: TGTGCCAGCAGCTTTGGCCTAGCGGGGGCCGGGGGCGAGCAGTACTTC

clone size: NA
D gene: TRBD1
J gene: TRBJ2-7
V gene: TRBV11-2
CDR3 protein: CASSRDSFTYEQYF
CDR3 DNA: TGTGCCAGCAGCCGGGACAGCTTTACCTACGAGCAGTACTTC

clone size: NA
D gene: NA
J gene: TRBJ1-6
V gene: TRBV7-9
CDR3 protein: CASSFLGSSANSPLHF
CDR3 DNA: TGTGCCAGCAGCTTTCTTGGGTCCTCCGCAAATTCACCCCTCCACTTT

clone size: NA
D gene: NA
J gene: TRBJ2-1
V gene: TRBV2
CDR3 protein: CASSELGRGDNEQFF
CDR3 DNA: TGTGCCAGCAGTGAACTCGGCAGGGGGGACAATGAGCAGTTCTTC

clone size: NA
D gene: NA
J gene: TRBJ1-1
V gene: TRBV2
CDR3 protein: CAIPKTDMNTEAFF
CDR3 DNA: TGTGCCATCCCGAAGACAGACATGAACACTGAAGCTTTCTTT

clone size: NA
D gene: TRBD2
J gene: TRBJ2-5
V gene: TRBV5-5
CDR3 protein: CASSPVAGAGETQYF
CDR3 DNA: TGTGCCAGCAGCCCTGTGGCGGGAGCAGGGGAGACCCAGTACTTC

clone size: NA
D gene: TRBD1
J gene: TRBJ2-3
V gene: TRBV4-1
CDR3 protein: CASSQTGSRYAYF
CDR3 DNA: TGCGCCAGCAGCCAGACAGGGAGTAGATACGCGTATTTT

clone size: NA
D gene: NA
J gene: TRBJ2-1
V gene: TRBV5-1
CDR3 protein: CASSLRSGFVSGNEQFF
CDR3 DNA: TGCGCCAGCAGCTTGCGCTCCGGGTTCGTATCGGGCAATGAGCAGTTCTTC

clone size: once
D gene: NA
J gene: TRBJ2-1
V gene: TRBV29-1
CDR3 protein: CSVEPRYNEQFF
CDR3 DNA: TGCAGCGTTGAGCCGCGATACAATGAGCAGTTCTTC

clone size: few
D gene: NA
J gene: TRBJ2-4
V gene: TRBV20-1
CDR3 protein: CSASGNPLAKNIQYF
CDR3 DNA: TGCAGTGCTAGTGGGAATCCTTTAGCCAAAAACATTCAGTACTTC

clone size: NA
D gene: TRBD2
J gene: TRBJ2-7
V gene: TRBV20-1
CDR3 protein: CSARAGVPSEQYF
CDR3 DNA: TGCAGTGCTAGGGCGGGAGTTCCTAGCGAGCAGTACTTC

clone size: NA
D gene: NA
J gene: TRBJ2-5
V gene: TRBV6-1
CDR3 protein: CASSEAGEETQYF
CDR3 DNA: TGTGCCAGCAGTGAAGCCGGGGAAGAGACCCAGTACTTC

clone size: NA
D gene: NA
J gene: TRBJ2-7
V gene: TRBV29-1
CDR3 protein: CSVQGPAYEQYF
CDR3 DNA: TGCAGCGTTCAGGGACCAGCCTACGAGCAGTACTTC

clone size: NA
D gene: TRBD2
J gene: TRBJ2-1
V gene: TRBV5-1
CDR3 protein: CASSYEGLAGNEQFF
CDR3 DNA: TGCGCCAGCAGCTACGAGGGACTAGCGGGCAATGAGCAGTTCTTC

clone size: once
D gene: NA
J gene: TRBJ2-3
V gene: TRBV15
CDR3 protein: CATSGRGSKTQYF
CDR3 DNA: TGTGCCACCAGCGGACGTGGCAGCAAAACGCAGTATTTT

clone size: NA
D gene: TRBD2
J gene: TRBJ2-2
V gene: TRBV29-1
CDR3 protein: CSASPSGSGELFF
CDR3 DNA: TGCAGCGCCAGCCCTAGCGGGAGCGGGGAGCTGTTTTTT

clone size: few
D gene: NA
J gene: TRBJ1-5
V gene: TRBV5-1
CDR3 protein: CASRSKGLQPQHF
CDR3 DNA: TGCGCCAGCAGATCGAAGGGTCTTCAGCCCCAGCATTTT

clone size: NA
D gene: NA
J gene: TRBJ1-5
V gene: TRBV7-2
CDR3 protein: CASSASRDQPQHF
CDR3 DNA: TGTGCCAGCAGCGCTAGTAGGGATCAGCCCCAGCATTTT

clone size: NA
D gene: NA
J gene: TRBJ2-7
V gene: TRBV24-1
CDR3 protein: CATSDLGDSYNEQYF
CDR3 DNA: TGTGCCACCAGTGATTTAGGGGACTCCTACAATGAGCAGTACTTC

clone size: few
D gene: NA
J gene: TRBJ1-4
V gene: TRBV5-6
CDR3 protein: CASSPGGRGEKLFF
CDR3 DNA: TGTGCCAGCAGCCCGGGTGGACGCGGTGAAAAACTGTTTTTT

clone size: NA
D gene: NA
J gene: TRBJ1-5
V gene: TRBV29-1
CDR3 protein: CSVQAGFGQPQHF
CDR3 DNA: TGCAGCGTTCAGGCAGGGTTTGGCCAGCCCCAGCATTTT

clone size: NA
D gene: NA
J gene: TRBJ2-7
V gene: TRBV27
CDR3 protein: CASSAKGFSYEQYF
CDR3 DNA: TGTGCCAGCAGTGCAAAAGGGTTTTCCTACGAGCAGTACTTC

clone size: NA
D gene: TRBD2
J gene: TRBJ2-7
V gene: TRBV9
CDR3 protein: CASSPRLAGGGNEQYF
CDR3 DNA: TGTGCCAGCAGCCCCAGACTAGCGGGAGGTGGGAATGAGCAGTACTTC

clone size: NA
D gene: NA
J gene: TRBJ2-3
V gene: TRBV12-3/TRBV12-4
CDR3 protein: CASSLGSGYAYF
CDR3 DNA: TGTGCCAGCAGTTTAGGGTCAGGATACGCGTATTTT

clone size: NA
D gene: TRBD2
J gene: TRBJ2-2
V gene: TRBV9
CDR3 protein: CASSVEAGGVTGELFF
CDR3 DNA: TGTGCCAGCAGCGTAGAGGCGGGAGGGGTAACCGGGGAGCTGTTTTTT

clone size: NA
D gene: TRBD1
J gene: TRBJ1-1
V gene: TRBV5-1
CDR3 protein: CASSLAGGQGKTEAFF
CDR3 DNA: TGCGCCAGCAGCTTGGCCGGGGGACAGGGAAAGACTGAAGCTTTCTTT

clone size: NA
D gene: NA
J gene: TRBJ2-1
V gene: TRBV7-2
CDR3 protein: CASSGGGSTCEQFF
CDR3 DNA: TGTGCCAGCAGTGGGGGCGGGAGTACGTGCGAGCAGTTCTTC

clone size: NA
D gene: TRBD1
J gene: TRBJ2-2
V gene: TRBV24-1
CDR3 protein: CATSEWTGSGELFF
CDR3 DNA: TGTGCCACCAGTGAGTGGACAGGGTCCGGGGAGCTGTTTTTT

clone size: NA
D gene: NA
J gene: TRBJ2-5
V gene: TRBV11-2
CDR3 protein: CASSLESQWGYQETQYF
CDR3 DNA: TGTGCCAGCAGCTTAGAGTCGCAGTGGGGCTATCAAGAGACCCAGTACTTC

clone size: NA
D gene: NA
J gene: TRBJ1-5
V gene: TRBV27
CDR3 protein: CASSLWGGGNQPQHF
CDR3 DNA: TGTGCCAGCAGTTTATGGGGAGGGGGTAATCAGCCCCAGCATTTT

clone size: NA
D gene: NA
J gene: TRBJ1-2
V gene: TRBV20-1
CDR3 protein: CSARARIPGNAMRGYTF
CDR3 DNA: TGCAGTGCTAGAGCTAGGATTCCAGGGAACGCTATGAGGGGCTACACCTTC

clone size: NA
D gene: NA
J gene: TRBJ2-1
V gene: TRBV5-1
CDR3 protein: CASSFSGSDEQFF
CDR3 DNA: TGCGCCAGCAGCTTTAGCGGCTCGGATGAGCAGTTCTTC

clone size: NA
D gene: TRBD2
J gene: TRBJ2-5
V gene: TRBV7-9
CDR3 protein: CASSPRTSVETQYF
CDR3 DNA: TGTGCCAGCAGCCCCCGGACTAGCGTGGAGACCCAGTACTTC

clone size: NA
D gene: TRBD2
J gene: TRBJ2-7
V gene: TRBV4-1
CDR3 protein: CASSQGTSGTVDSYEQYF
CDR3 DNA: TGCGCCAGCAGCCAAGGGACTAGCGGGACCGTTGACTCCTACGAGCAGTACTTC